This T cell receptor (beta chain) emerged from a study of T cell changes during pregnancy in multiple sclerosis. TCRdb's copy holds only in-frame clones and misses some; the assay was immunoSEQ multiplex PCR. The sample lists about 48,000 clones; about 88% were seen once. Germline V gives CDR1 MGHRA, CDR2 YSYEKL. The CDR3 is made up of 20 amino acids. Trimming took off 0 bases at V and 9 bases at J, with 32 bases between the two ends. This receptor was identified in a female donor with multiple sclerosis, enrolled in a pregnancy study. The chain has TRBV4-1 and TRBJ1-1, with D possibly being TRBD1 (5 bases). Sequenced here: CD4+ T cells from peripheral blood mononuclear cells, sampled in the second trimester of pregnancy. CDR3 in amino acids: CASSQDKRLGAGRHSGKAFF. In DNA, the CDR3 is TGCGCCAGCAGCCAAGATAAAAGACTTGGGGCAGGCCGGCATTCAGGGAAAGCTTTCTTT.